The T cell receptor (beta chain) described here comes from a study of neurological immune-mediated disorders. The study, taken as a whole, reports: Patients with HTLV-1-associated myelopathy showed the most TCR clonal expansion. Those with multiple sclerosis showed the least, falling below healthy controls. CDR3 amino acid sequences found in expanded clones were never shared across subjects, suggesting private repertoires in all groups. There was no clinical or MRI feature that was associated with the multiple sclerosis repertoire cluster.

As concerns this clonotype: Antigen unknown.

The cDNA came from 5'RACE with 10-nucleotide random UMIs. TCRdb re-called the 5' RACE reads with MiXCR, one entry per CDR3 protein. This table has tens of thousands of distinct CDR3 sequences, just over 5% appearing once. The V gene's germline CDR1 is SEHNR and CDR2 FQNEAQ (reference sequence). V lost 2 bases and J lost 6, with 11 bases in between. The CDR3 runs to 13 residues. The sequence came from a woman in her 30s with multiple sclerosis. The chain joins TRBV7-9 to TRBJ2-7; D is unclear. The sequenced material came from PBMCs. The CDR3 here is CASSLPRRLEQYF. The CDR3 DNA follows: TGTGCCAGCAGCTTACCCCGGCGGCTCGAGCAGTACTTC.